The present TCR beta chain was sequenced within a study of T cells after posttransplantation cyclophosphamide. Overall study results and limits: After PTCy, TRB diversity resembled that of CNI/methotrexate controls. Blood and skin or GI T cell repertoires showed limited TRB overlap. Later blood repertoires were often dominated by clones from the donor CD8+ memory compartment.

Sequencing used immunoSEQ multiplex PCR; TCRdb keeps in-frame clones, though not all of them. The data show fewer than 12,000 clones, around 86% seen once. Busulfan-fludarabine conditioning, marrow transplant, and cyclophosphamide on days +3 and +4 were administered. The V gene's germline CDR1 is LNHDA and CDR2 SQIVND (reference sequence). V lost 9 bases, J lost 5 bases, and 14 bases lay in between. CDR3 length equals 13 residues. Worth noting for this clone: The antigen is not known.

The TCR sequence derives from a male patient in his 30s who received an allogeneic stem cell transplant from a related donor, was CMV-positive, and had acute GVHD only. Part of the T cell pool may stem from the graft donor. The rearrangement uses TRBV19 and TRBJ2-1; the D gene is possibly TRBD1 (6 bases). The sample in question was CD4+ T cells sorted from PBMCs, obtained after allogeneic stem cell transplant with posttransplant cyclophosphamide. This chain's CDR3 is CASAPDRNNEQFF. The CDR3 bases are TGTGCCAGCGCCCCGGACAGAAACAATGAGCAGTTCTTC.